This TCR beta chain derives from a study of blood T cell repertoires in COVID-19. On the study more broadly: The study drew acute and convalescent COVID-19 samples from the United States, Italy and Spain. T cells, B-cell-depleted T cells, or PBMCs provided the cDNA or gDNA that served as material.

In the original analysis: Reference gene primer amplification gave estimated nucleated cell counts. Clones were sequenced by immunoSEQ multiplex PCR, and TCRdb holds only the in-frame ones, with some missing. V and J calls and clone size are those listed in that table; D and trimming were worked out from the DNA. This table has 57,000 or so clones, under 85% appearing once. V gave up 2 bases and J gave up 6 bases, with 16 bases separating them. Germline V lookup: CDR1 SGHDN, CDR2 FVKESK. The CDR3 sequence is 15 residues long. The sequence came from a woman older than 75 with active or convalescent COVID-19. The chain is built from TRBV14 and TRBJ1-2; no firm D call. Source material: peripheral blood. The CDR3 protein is CASSQLSARVNGYTF. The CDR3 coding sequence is TGTGCCAGCAGCCAACTCTCCGCCCGCGTGAATGGCTACACCTTC.